The T cell receptor beta chain described here comes from a study of blood T cells in healthy people across ages. Points from the study as a whole: The recorded TCR beta diversity per million T cells decreased in a roughly linear manner with age.

On this clonotype itself: Its antigen remains unknown.

A sample-barcoded 5' primer and a J-beta primer mix were used in a second PCR of about 7 to 12 cycles. One entry per CDR3 protein, called by TCRdb with MiXCR from the 5' RACE reads. The table lists about 680,000 distinct CDR3 sequences, around 49% of them singletons, with approximately 32% in the top ten. The CDR3 sequence is 13 residues long. Between the trimmed V and J ends, which lost 2 bases and 4 bases, there was a span of 7 bases. Germline assignment: CDR1 KGHDR and CDR2 SFDVKD. The sequenced sample consisted of blood. V and J are TRBV24-1 and TRBJ1-2, with D unresolved. The sequence came from a woman aged 55 to 70 in good health. CDR3 protein: CATSDSIGYGYTF. The CDR3 nucleotides are TGTGCCACCAGTGATTCCATAGGCTATGGCTACACCTTC.